This T cell receptor (beta chain) was identified during a study of blood T cell repertoires in COVID-19. Across the whole study: The analysed material was cDNA or gDNA that came from T cells, B-cell-depleted T cells, or PBMCs.

There are 14 residues in the CDR3. The ends lost 6 bases at V and 0 bases at J; junction bases unmatched: 6. Germline CDR1 reads SQVTM; CDR2 reads ANQGSEA. Profiled with immunoSEQ multiplex PCR; TCRdb holds only in-frame clones, not every one. The sample lists 93,000 or so clones, about 80% occurring once. The source of this sequence is a human donor in a cohort sampled during active or convalescent COVID-19. Input material: peripheral blood. This rearrangement joins TRBV29-1 to TRBJ1-1, with 8 bases that match TRBD1. The CDR3 DNA is TGCAGCGTCCTGCACAGGGGGGTGAACACTGAAGCTTTCTTT. Encoded protein: CSVLHRGVNTEAFF. Together with reference TRBV29-1 and TRBJ1-1, the CDR3 gives the full variable domain: SAVISQKPSRDICQRGTSLTIQCQVDSQVTMMFWYRQQPGQSLTLIATANQGSEATYESGFVIDKFPISRPNLTFSTLTVSNMSPEDSSIYLCSVLHRGVNTEAFFGQGTRLTVV.